The next 30 T cell receptor beta chains were all read from a single sample in a study of blood T cell repertoires in COVID-19. Using immunoSEQ multiplex PCR, the repertoire was profiled, and TCRdb retains in-frame clones only, with some absent. Altogether over 200,000 clones are present, about nine tenths being singletons, with the ten largest covering around 2.9%. The sample was peripheral blood. These receptors were taken from a woman aged 60 to 75 with acute or convalescent COVID-19.

The gene calls are TRBV2 and TRBJ2-2; D is perhaps TRBD1 (6 bases). V dropped 10 bases and J dropped 1 base, with 13 bases sitting between them. CDR1 and CDR2 (germline): SNHLY, FYNNEI. The CDR3 length is 14 residues. The CDR3 sequence is CATKGQQNTGELFF. DNA for the CDR3: TGTGCCACAAAGGGACAACAGAACACCGGGGAGCTGTTTTTT.

The chain couples TRBV9 to TRBJ2-3; 15 bases align to TRBD2. With V trimmed by 4 bases and J by 3 bases, 6 bases remained unmatched. The CDR3 contains 17 residues. Germline values: CDR1 SGDLS, CDR2 YYNGEE. Here the CDR3 reads CASSLGTSGGRTDTQYF. For the CDR3, the DNA is TGTGCCAGCAGCCTTGGGACTAGCGGGGGGCGAACAGATACGCAGTATTTT.

V and J are TRBV7-9 and TRBJ1-3; no reliable D call. Trimming shortened V by 5 bases and J by 4 bases, and 12 bases separated the two germline ends. This CDR3 has 14 amino acids. Germline-derived CDR1 and CDR2 are SEHNR and FQNEAQ (reference sequence). In nucleotides, the CDR3 is TGTGCCAGCAGCAAGCGGGAGTCCGGAAACACCATATATTTT. The encoded protein is CASSKRESGNTIYF.

The chain links TRBV6-6 to TRBJ1-6, with 8 nucleotides matching TRBD1. Germline lookup yields CDR1 MNHNY and CDR2 SVGAGI (reference sequence). CDR3 length: 14 residues. Unmatched junction bases numbered 4, after V lost 7 bases and J lost 5 bases. Written as DNA, the CDR3 is TGTGCCAGCAAGGAGACAGGGGATAATTCACCCCTCCACTTT. Translation: CASKETGDNSPLHF.

This chain connects TRBV7-9 to TRBJ1-1; 7 bases align to TRBD1. Germline CDR1 SEHNR, CDR2 FQNEAQ (reference sequence). The length of the CDR3 is 15 residues. J was trimmed by 1 base and V by 5 bases; bases with no gene match: 7. CDR3 amino acids: CASSPRQGGNTEAFF. The CDR3 region has the DNA TGTGCCAGCAGCCCCCGACAGGGAGGGAACACTGAAGCTTTCTTT.

This clone showed up just once. This rearrangement joins TRBV2 to TRBJ2-3, with D perhaps TRBD2 (6 bases). This CDR3 has 14 residues. The germline V gene has CDR1 SNHLY and CDR2 FYNNEI. Trimming took off 7 bases at V and 2 bases at J, with 13 bases between the two ends. The CDR3 reads CASNPRTTTDTQYF. The CDR3 region has the DNA TGTGCCAGCAATCCGAGGACTACCACAGATACGCAGTATTTT.

This chain links TRBV7-6 with TRBJ2-1; TRBD2 is a possible D gene (5 bases). V shed 5 bases and J shed 3 bases, with 17 bases lying between them. Per the germline V gene, CDR1 is SGHVS and CDR2 is FNYEAQ. The CDR3 contains 16 residues. Here the CDR3 reads CASSLSPSGVYNEQFF. The CDR3 DNA reads as TGTGCCAGCAGCCTCTCCCCAAGCGGAGTCTACAATGAGCAGTTCTTC.

This chain connects TRBV4-1 to TRBJ1-2, with 9 positions matching TRBD1. The CDR3 sequence is 15 residues long. CDR1 and CDR2 (germline): MGHRA, YSYEKL. V was clipped by 1 base and J by 4 bases; unmatched bases: 4. The CDR3 bases are TGCGCCAGCAGCCAAGCACCGACAGGGGGCTATGGCTACACCTTC. It specifies CASSQAPTGGYGYTF.

The chain uses TRBV28 and TRBJ1-1; 12 bases are a match to TRBD1. The germline CDR1 and CDR2 sequences are MDHEN and SYDVKM. CDR3 length equals 17 residues. The junction had 6 bases not matched to a gene; V was cut back by 1 base and J by 3 bases. CDR3 sequence (DNA): TGTGCCAGCAGTTTATTGGGACAGGGGGCGGCGGACACTGAAGCTTTCTTT. It yields the protein CASSLLGQGAADTEAFF.

This chain connects TRBV9 to TRBJ2-1; tentatively, D is TRBD2 (5 bases). The CDR3 runs to 13 residues. V was trimmed by 4 bases and J by 2 bases, leaving 7 bases between them. Germline-derived CDR1 and CDR2 are SGDLS and YYNGEE. The CDR3 spells CASSPGAYNEQFF. The DNA of the CDR3 is TGTGCCAGCAGCCCCGGGGCCTACAATGAGCAGTTCTTC.

This clone was counted only a few times. V is TRBV18 and J is TRBJ1-1; 9 bases are shared with TRBD1. In germline, CDR1 is KGHSH, CDR2 LQKENI. The CDR3 is 15 residues long. V was clipped by 6 bases and J by 2 bases; unmatched bases: 7. CDR3 sequence (DNA): TGTGCCAGCTCGCCGGGACAGGGACCCAACACTGAAGCTTTCTTT. Its translation: CASSPGQGPNTEAFF.

The J gene is TRBJ2-3, the V gene TRBV27; 7 bases are a match to TRBD2. This CDR3 spans 17 amino acids. CDR1 and CDR2 from the germline V gene are MNHEY and SMNVEV (reference sequence). Germline trimming cut 6 bases from V and 2 bases from J; bases unmatched to any gene: 14. The CDR3 loop is CASRRGLSGGFTDTQYF. In nucleotides, the CDR3 is TGTGCCAGCAGACGCGGGCTTTCGGGAGGATTCACAGATACGCAGTATTTT.

This chain connects TRBV19 to TRBJ2-6; weak D call: TRBD1 (6 bases). The V end was cut by 2 bases, the J end by 4 bases, with 12 bases between. Germline values: CDR1 LNHDA, CDR2 SQIVND (reference sequence). The CDR3 covers 16 residues. The chain's CDR3 is CASSITTGSGANVLTF. Here the CDR3 DNA reads TGTGCCAGTAGTATAACCACAGGGTCAGGGGCCAACGTCCTGACTTTC.

This rearrangement joins TRBV5-6 to TRBJ1-2, with D possibly being TRBD1 (5 bases). The CDR3 is made up of 15 amino acids. Germline V CDR1 and CDR2: SGHDT, YYEEEE. V dropped 0 bases and J dropped 0 bases, with 9 bases sitting between them. This CDR3 reads CASSLVQGSNYGYTF. The CDR3 nucleotides read TGTGCCAGCAGCTTGGTGCAGGGATCTAACTATGGCTACACCTTC. The full variable domain, in which reference TRBV5-6 and TRBJ1-2 provide the parts outside the CDR3, is DAGVTQSPTHLIKTRGQQVTLRCSPKSGHDTVSWYQQALGQGPQFIFQYYEEEERQRGNFPDRFSGHQFPNYSSELNVNALLLGDSALYLCASSLVQGSNYGYTFGSGTRLTVV.

The chain employs TRBV5-1 and TRBJ2-5; unclear D gene. V was trimmed by 6 bases and J by 5 bases, leaving 17 bases between them. CDR3 length: 14 residues. Germline loops: CDR1 SGHRS, CDR2 YFSETQ. The CDR3 region has the DNA TGCGCCAGCACCACTCAATCAACCGGGGAGACCCAGTACTTC. The encoded protein is CASTTQSTGETQYF.

J is TRBJ1-5 and V is TRBV6-5; 8 bases are shared with TRBD1. The V segment lost 5 bases and the J segment 4 bases; nucleotides outside the gene matches: 7. CDR1 is MNHEY and CDR2 is SVGAGI in the germline V gene. The CDR3 contains 15 residues. CDR3: CASSTGGLLNQPQHF. In DNA form, the CDR3 reads TGTGCCAGCAGTACAGGGGGACTCTTAAATCAGCCCCAGCATTTT.

This clone came up once. V and J are TRBV9 and TRBJ1-1, with a possible D match to TRBD1 (5 bases). Germline-derived CDR1 and CDR2 are SGDLS and YYNGEE. Trimming pared 0 bases from V and 1 base from J, leaving 7 bases between. The CDR3 sequence is 14 residues long. The CDR3 reads CASSVGQSNTEAFF. DNA of the CDR3: TGTGCCAGCAGCGTAGGACAGTCGAACACTGAAGCTTTCTTT.

The chain recombines TRBV6-1 with TRBJ1-1; tentatively, D is TRBD1 (6 bases). Trimming pared 1 base from V and 5 bases from J, leaving 14 bases between. The CDR3 covers 15 residues. CDR1 is MNHNS, CDR2 SASEGT, per germline. The CDR3 here is CASSEVLGGTTEAFF. As DNA, the CDR3 is TGTGCCAGCAGTGAAGTCTTAGGGGGAACAACTGAAGCTTTCTTT.

The chain has TRBV28 and TRBJ1-6; D gene uncertain. There are 15 residues in the CDR3. Germline V gene sequence: CDR1 MDHEN, CDR2 SYDVKM. V gave up 4 bases and J gave up 0 bases, with 7 bases separating them. The CDR3 bases are TGTGCCAGCAGTTCACGGAGCTCCTATAATTCACCCCTCCACTTT. Its translation: CASSSRSSYNSPLHF.

The V gene is TRBV6-5, the J gene TRBJ2-2; 11 bases fit TRBD2. Germline CDR1 reads MNHEY; CDR2 reads SVGAGI. Losses at the gene ends were 6 bases for V and 4 bases for J; bases not matched to a gene: 4. The CDR3 spans 15 residues. The CDR3 protein is CASRTSGGTTGELFF. CDR3 coding DNA: TGTGCCAGCAGAACTAGCGGGGGTACCACCGGGGAGCTGTTTTTT.

CDR3 sequence: CASSVSGDNEQFF. As DNA, the CDR3 is TGTGCCAGCAGCGTATCGGGGGACAATGAGCAGTTCTTC. The chain is built from TRBV9 and TRBJ2-1; tentative D call: TRBD2 (6 bases). With 1 base removed from V and 5 bases from J, the gap between germline ends came to 7 bases. This CDR3 comprises 13 residues. Germline V gene lookup returns CDR1 SGDLS and CDR2 YYNGEE.

The chain combines TRBV11-2 with TRBJ1-1; unclear D gene. Germline CDR1 reads SGHAT; CDR2 reads FQNNGV. This CDR3 region has 13 residues. The V and J ends lost 5 bases and 2 bases respectively, with 9 bases between them. CDR3 nucleotide sequence: TGTGCCAGCAGCGACAATATCAACACTGAAGCTTTCTTT. Translating gives CASSDNINTEAFF.

The V call is TRBV5-6, the J call TRBJ1-2, with 9 bases matching TRBD1. V lost 4 bases, J lost 8 bases, and 15 bases stayed unmatched. This CDR3 is built from 16 residues. Looked up from germline, CDR1 is SGHDT and CDR2 is YYEEEE. This CDR3 reads CASSLFRDRVFEGYTF. The CDR3 bases are TGTGCCAGCAGCCTGTTCCGGGACAGGGTCTTTGAAGGCTACACCTTC. The variable domain in full, with the rest retrieved from reference TRBV5-6 and TRBJ1-2, is DAGVTQSPTHLIKTRGQQVTLRCSPKSGHDTVSWYQQALGQGPQFIFQYYEEEERQRGNFPDRFSGHQFPNYSSELNVNALLLGDSALYLCASSLFRDRVFEGYTFGSGTRLTVV.

There are a few counts of this clone. The gene calls are TRBV2 and TRBJ1-2; TRBD1 might be the D (6 bases). CDR1 and CDR2 from the germline V gene are SNHLY and FYNNEI. There are 14 residues in the CDR3. V gave up 4 bases and J gave up 0 bases, with 9 bases separating them. The CDR3 DNA is TGTGCCAGCAGTGGGACAGTTACTAACTATGGCTACACCTTC. This sequence encodes CASSGTVTNYGYTF.

This chain links TRBV19 with TRBJ2-7; 11 bases match TRBD1. CDR3 length equals 18 residues. Germline V gene sequence: CDR1 LNHDA, CDR2 SQIVND (reference sequence). V shed 1 base and J 5 bases; nucleotides not matched to a gene: 13. The CDR3 here is CASSIVLTRGTGGHEQYF. CDR3 nucleotides: TGTGCCAGTAGTATAGTCCTCACCCGAGGGACAGGGGGGCACGAGCAGTACTTC. The full variable domain, rest sourced from reference TRBV19 and TRBJ2-7, is DGGITQSPKYLFRKEGQNVTLSCEQNLNHDAMYWYRQDPGQGLRLIYYSQIVNDFQKGDIAEGYSVSREKKESFPLTVTSAQKNPTAFYLCASSIVLTRGTGGHEQYFGPGTRLTVT.

The rearrangement joins TRBV6-6 to TRBJ1-6; tentative D call: TRBD1 (5 bases). This CDR3 has 14 residues. CDR1 is MNHNY, CDR2 SVGAGI, per germline (reference sequence). The V end lost 2 bases, the J end lost 15 bases, and 17 bases lay between the germline ends. The CDR3 loop reads CASSYAGEVGHLHF. For the CDR3, the DNA is TGTGCCAGCAGTTACGCGGGGGAAGTGGGGCACCTCCACTTT.

The table lists this clone with a count of one. V is TRBV4-1 and J is TRBJ1-3; the D is unclear. CDR1 and CDR2 from the germline V gene are MGHRA and YSYEKL. The CDR3 length is 16 residues. V lost 0 bases, J lost 2 bases, and 11 bases lay in between. The DNA of the CDR3 is TGCGCCAGCAGCCAAGATTCCCCCACAACTGGAAACACCATATATTTT. It yields the protein CASSQDSPTTGNTIYF.

This chain connects TRBV29-1 to TRBJ2-5; D remains ambiguous. There are 15 residues in the CDR3. Trimming took off 4 bases at V and 1 base at J, with 16 bases between the two ends. Germline V gives CDR1 SQVTM, CDR2 ANQGSEA. The CDR3 coding sequence is TGCAGCGTTGGAAGTCGACGGAGTTTCCAAGAGACCCAGTACTTC. Protein product: CSVGSRRSFQETQYF.

The CDR3 region is CASSGGAESGSPLHF. CDR3 sequence (DNA): TGTGCCAGCAGTGGGGGGGCCGAAAGCGGTTCACCCCTCCACTTT. This chain connects TRBV28 to TRBJ1-6, with D perhaps TRBD1 (6 bases). Germline V lookup: CDR1 MDHEN, CDR2 SYDVKM. The CDR3 length is 15 residues. Trimming took off 5 bases at V and 9 bases at J, with 17 bases between the two ends.

DNA of the CDR3: TGCGCCAGCAGCTTGGAAGGACAGGGCTTTTCACCCCTCCACTTT. This translates into CASSLEGQGFSPLHF. The chain recombines TRBV5-1 with TRBJ1-6; 8 bases map to TRBD1. CDR1 and CDR2 (germline): SGHRS, YFSETQ. This CDR3 spans 15 amino acids. Losses at the gene ends were 0 bases for V and 9 bases for J; bases not matched to a gene: 5.